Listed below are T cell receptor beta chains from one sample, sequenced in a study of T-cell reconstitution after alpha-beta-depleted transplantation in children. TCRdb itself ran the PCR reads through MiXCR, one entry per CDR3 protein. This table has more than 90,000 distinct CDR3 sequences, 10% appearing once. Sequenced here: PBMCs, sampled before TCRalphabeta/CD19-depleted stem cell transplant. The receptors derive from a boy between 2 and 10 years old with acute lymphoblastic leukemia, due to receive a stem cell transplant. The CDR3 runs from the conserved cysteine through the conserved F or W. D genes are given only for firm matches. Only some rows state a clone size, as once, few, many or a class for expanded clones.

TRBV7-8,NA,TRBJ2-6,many,TGTGCCAGCAGCTTTGCCGGGACCCGCAGCCGCTCGGGGGCCAACGTCCTGACTTTC,CASSFAGTRSRSGANVLTF
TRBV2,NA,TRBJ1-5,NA,TGTGCCAGCAGTGAAGAGGTTGGACAGCCCCAGCATTTT,CASSEEVGQPQHF
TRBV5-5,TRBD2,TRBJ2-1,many,TGTGCCAGCAGCTCGGGACTAGCGGGGGTCAATGAGCAGTTCTTC,CASSSGLAGVNEQFF
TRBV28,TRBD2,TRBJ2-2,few,TGTGCCGTACATTCTCCTGCTAGCGGGAGGGCCGGGGAGCTGTTTTTT,CAVHSPASGRAGELFF
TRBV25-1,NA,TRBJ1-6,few,TGTGCCAGCAGTCCTCCAACGGGTACGGGGAATTCACCCCTCCACTTT,CASSPPTGTGNSPLHF
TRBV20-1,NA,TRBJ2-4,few,TGCAGTGGCTGGGGGGAAAGACGGGCACAGTGGGACATTCAGTACTTC,CSGWGERRAQWDIQYF
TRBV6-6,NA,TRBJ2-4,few,TGTGCCAGCCTATGGGAGGGGGGTATCATTCAGTACTTC,CASLWEGGIIQYF
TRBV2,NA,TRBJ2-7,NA,TGTGCCAGCAGTGAAGGGCTAGCCCTGGGCTACGAGCAGTACTTC,CASSEGLALGYEQYF
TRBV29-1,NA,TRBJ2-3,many,TGCAGCGTTCTGAGACCGGGGACAGATACGCAGTATTTT,CSVLRPGTDTQYF
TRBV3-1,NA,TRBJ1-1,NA,TGTGCCAGCAGCCGCTCCCAGGGACGGGACACTGAAGCTTTCTTT,CASSRSQGRDTEAFF
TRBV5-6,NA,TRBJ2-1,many,TGTGCCAGCAGCTTGTATGACCCCTACAATGAGCAGTTCTTC,CASSLYDPYNEQFF
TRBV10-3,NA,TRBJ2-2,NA,TGTGCCATCAGTGAGTCGGGCACCGGGGAGCTGTTTTTT,CAISESGTGELFF
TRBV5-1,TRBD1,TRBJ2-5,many,TGCGCCAGCGGCGGGACAGGGGGCGCGGGAGAGACCCAGTACTTC,CASGGTGGAGETQYF
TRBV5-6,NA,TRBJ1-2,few,TGTGCCAGCAGCTCCGGATTATGGAACTATGGCTACACCTTC,CASSSGLWNYGYTF
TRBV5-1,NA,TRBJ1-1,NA,TGCGCCAGCAGCTATGGGGAAATGAACACTGAAGCTTTCTTT,CASSYGEMNTEAFF
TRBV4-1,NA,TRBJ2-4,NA,TGCGCCAGCAGCCGAGGTCCACTAGCCAAAAACATTCAGTACTTC,CASSRGPLAKNIQYF
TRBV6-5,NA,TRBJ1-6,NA,TGTGCCAGCAGTTCTTGGGGGAGCGCGAATTCACCCCTCCACTTT,CASSSWGSANSPLHF
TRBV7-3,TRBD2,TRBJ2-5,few,TGTGCCAGCAGCCCACTAGCGGGAGTGAGAGAGACCCAGTACTTC,CASSPLAGVRETQYF
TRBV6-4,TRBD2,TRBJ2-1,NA,TGTGCCAGCAGTGAGGCGGGAGCGAAGGATGAGCAGTTCTTC,CASSEAGAKDEQFF
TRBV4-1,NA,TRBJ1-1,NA,TGCGCCAGCAGCCAAGATCCTAGACAGAGGAACACTGAAGCTTTCTTT,CASSQDPRQRNTEAFF
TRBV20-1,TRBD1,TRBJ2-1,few,TGCAGTGCTCCAGACAGGGTAAACTCCTACAATGAGCAGTTCTTC,CSAPDRVNSYNEQFF
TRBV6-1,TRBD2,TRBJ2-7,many,TGTGCCAGCAGAAGATGGGGACTAGCGGGAGAAATCGAGCAGTACTTC,CASRRWGLAGEIEQYF
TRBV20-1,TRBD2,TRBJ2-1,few,TGCAGTGCTAGAAAGACTAGCGTCTACAATGAGCAGTTCTTC,CSARKTSVYNEQFF
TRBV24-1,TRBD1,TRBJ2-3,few,TGTGCCACCAGTGATAACAGGGGCCCCTCGGATACGCAGTATTTT,CATSDNRGPSDTQYF
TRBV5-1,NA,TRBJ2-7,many,TGCGCCAGCAGCTTGGACAGGTCTAGTACGTCCAACGAGCAGTACTTC,CASSLDRSSTSNEQYF
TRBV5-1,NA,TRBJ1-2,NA,TGCGCCAGCAGCTTGGGCCGCTCCGTGGTAGCCGGGATTCACACCTTC,CASSLGRSVVAGIHTF
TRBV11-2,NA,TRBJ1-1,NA,TGTGCCAGCAGCAGCGGGGGTGGCACTGAAGCTTTCTTT,CASSSGGGTEAFF
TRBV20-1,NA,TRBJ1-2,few,TGCAGTGCTAGAAACGGCTACACCTTC,CSARNGYTF
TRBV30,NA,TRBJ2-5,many,TGTGCCTGGAGTAGACTGGCCCAAGAGACCCAGTACTTC,CAWSRLAQETQYF